The next 27 T cell receptor beta chains were all read from a single sample in a study of cytomegalovirus exposure and HLA in healthy donors. The PCR employed 60 Vbeta primers together with 13 Jbeta primers. Sequenced by immunoSEQ multiplex PCR; TCRdb stores in-frame clones only, minus some. The sample holds just under 65,000 clones. The specimen was PBMCs. These receptors were taken from a boy under 18 in good health and CMV-seronegative.

CDR3 loop: CASSLDRRTDTQYF. CDR3 DNA: TGTGCCAGCAGCTTAGATCGGAGAACAGATACGCAGTATTTT. This chain connects TRBV11-3 to TRBJ2-3; no clear D gene. V was trimmed by 0 bases and J by 3 bases, leaving 7 bases between them. Germline V gene sequence: CDR1 SGHNT, CDR2 YENEEA. This CDR3 is 14 amino acids long.

The chain recombines TRBV5-1 with TRBJ2-1; TRBD2 matches at 8 bases. There are 14 residues in the CDR3. J lost 7 bases, V lost 0 bases, and 3 bases had no gene match. Germline values: CDR1 SGHRS, CDR2 YFSETQ. The CDR3 is CASSLAGGQNEQFF. For the CDR3, the DNA is TGCGCCAGCAGCTTGGCGGGGGGGCAAAATGAGCAGTTCTTC.

The gene calls are TRBV5-6 and TRBJ1-1, with D maybe TRBD1 (6 bases). V lost 0 bases to trimming and J lost 5 bases, with 17 bases between them. Germline CDR1 reads SGHDT; CDR2 reads YYEEEE. CDR3 size: 16 residues. The CDR3 reads CASSLDTGSLGTEAFF. For the CDR3, the DNA is TGTGCCAGCAGCTTGGACACAGGGTCGTTGGGTACTGAAGCTTTCTTT. Full variable domain (remainder filled in from reference TRBV5-6 and TRBJ1-1): DAGVTQSPTHLIKTRGQQVTLRCSPKSGHDTVSWYQQALGQGPQFIFQYYEEEERQRGNFPDRFSGHQFPNYSSELNVNALLLGDSALYLCASSLDTGSLGTEAFFGQGTRLTVV.

The chain uses TRBV30 and TRBJ2-7; maybe TRBD1 (6 bases). V gave up 0 bases and J gave up 2 bases, with 14 bases separating them. The CDR3 contains 15 residues. CDR1 and CDR2 from the germline V gene are GTSNPN and SVGIG (reference sequence). In DNA, the CDR3 is TGTGCCTGGAGTGTGGGGCAGGGGTACACCTACGAGCAGTACTTC. Amino acid sequence: CAWSVGQGYTYEQYF.

The genes are TRBV6-1 and TRBJ1-2; no firm D call. V shed 3 bases and J shed 1 base, with 15 bases lying between them. The CDR3 covers 16 residues. Germline V gene sequence: CDR1 MNHNS, CDR2 SASEGT. The DNA for the CDR3 is TGTGCCAGCAGTGATCAACGTCGGGTCTATAACTATGGCTACACCTTC. Amino acids: CASSDQRRVYNYGYTF.

This chain uses TRBV2 with TRBJ2-7; no clear D gene. The V end was cut by 6 bases, the J end by 2 bases, with 8 bases between. CDR1 is SNHLY, CDR2 FYNNEI, per germline. The CDR3 spans 12 residues. The CDR3 DNA reads TGTGCCAGCAGAGAAACAGCCTACGAGCAGTACTTC. Amino acids: CASRETAYEQYF.

The chain joins TRBV29-1 to TRBJ2-1; TRBD1 aligns across 11 bases. The CDR3 extends over 15 amino acids. Germline V gene sequence: CDR1 SQVTM, CDR2 ANQGSEA. V shed 0 bases, J shed 9 bases, and the junction held 7 bases outside the gene matches. The CDR3 here is CSVEDQDRGRVEQFF. In nucleotides, the CDR3 is TGCAGCGTTGAAGATCAGGACAGGGGGCGCGTTGAGCAGTTCTTC.

This rearrangement joins TRBV18 to TRBJ2-7, with 9 bases matching TRBD1. V dropped 6 bases and J dropped 4; count of bases not matched to a gene: 10. CDR1 and CDR2 (germline): KGHSH, LQKENI. The CDR3 consists of 15 residues. The CDR3 spells CASSRSGTGTYEQYF. CDR3 DNA: TGTGCCAGCTCCAGGTCCGGGACAGGGACTTACGAGCAGTACTTC.

The rearrangement links TRBV7-2 to TRBJ2-7; no reliable D call. Looked up from germline, CDR1 is SGHTA and CDR2 is FQGNSA. V dropped 5 bases and J dropped 2 bases, with 7 bases sitting between them. The CDR3 totals 12 residues. CDR3 sequence (DNA): TGTGCCAGCAGCCACGGTCCCTACGAGCAGTACTTC. Its protein is CASSHGPYEQYF. Combining the CDR3 with reference TRBV7-2 and TRBJ2-7 gives the whole variable domain GAGVSQSPSNKVTEKGKDVELRCDPISGHTALYWYRQSLGQGLEFLIYFQGNSAPDKSGLPSDRFSAERTGGSVSTLTIQRTQQEDSAVYLCASSHGPYEQYFGPGTRLTVT.

V gene TRBV2 combines with J gene TRBJ2-7; 10 nucleotides line up with TRBD1. CDR1 is SNHLY, CDR2 FYNNEI, per germline. The J segment lost 2 bases and the V segment lost 1 base, leaving 2 bases of the junction unmatched. The CDR3 covers 15 residues. The CDR3 sequence: CASSEEGTGAYEQYF. In DNA form, the CDR3 reads TGTGCCAGCAGTGAAGAAGGGACAGGGGCCTACGAGCAGTACTTC.

V gene TRBV27 combines with J gene TRBJ2-3; the D is unclear. Germline V gene lookup returns CDR1 MNHEY and CDR2 SMNVEV (reference sequence). CDR3 length: 13 amino acids. V lost 6 bases, J lost 5 bases, and 12 bases lay in between. The CDR3 region has the DNA TGTGCCAGCAGCCCGGTTAGAGGAGATACGCAGTATTTT. Protein product: CASSPVRGDTQYF.

V is TRBV7-9 and J is TRBJ2-3; TRBD1 matches 7 bases. This CDR3 comprises 14 residues. CDR1 SEHNR and CDR2 FQNEAQ come from the germline V gene (reference sequence). J lost 4 bases, V lost 5 bases, and 6 bases had no gene match. CDR3 sequence: CASSPGTDPDTQYF. The DNA for the CDR3 is TGTGCCAGCAGCCCCGGGACAGACCCAGATACGCAGTATTTT.

The chain couples TRBV28 to TRBJ2-1, with 10 nucleotides matching TRBD2. Germline CDR1 reads MDHEN; CDR2 reads SYDVKM. This CDR3 is built from 16 residues. V shed 5 bases, J shed 4 bases, and the junction held 8 bases outside the gene matches. CDR3 DNA: TGTGCCAGCAGTACTAGCGGGGCCCGTCATTACAATGAGCAGTTCTTC. Its protein is CASSTSGARHYNEQFF.

The rearrangement links TRBV5-6 to TRBJ2-3; the match to TRBD2 covers 15 bases. The CDR3 loop spans 16 amino acids. Germline-derived CDR1 and CDR2 are SGHDT and YYEEEE. V lost 5 bases and J lost 8; bases outside the gene matches: 9. CDR3 DNA sequence: TGTGCCAGCAGTCCCATGGGACTAGCGGGAGGTGGTACGCAGTATTTT. Translated: CASSPMGLAGGGTQYF.

The chain employs TRBV18 and TRBJ1-1; 9 positions match TRBD1. Germline V gives CDR1 KGHSH, CDR2 LQKENI. The CDR3 totals 14 residues. Trimming at V came to 2 bases and at J to 6 bases, leaving 4 bases not matched to a gene. The CDR3 sequence is CASSPGTGRPEAFF. Here the CDR3 DNA reads TGTGCCAGCTCACCAGGGACAGGGAGGCCTGAAGCTTTCTTT. Based on the CDR3 plus reference TRBV18 and TRBJ1-1, the full variable domain is NAGVMQNPRHLVRRRGQEARLRCSPMKGHSHVYWYRQLPEEGLKFMVYLQKENIIDESGMPKERFSAEFPKEGPSILRIQQVVRGDSAAYFCASSPGTGRPEAFFGQGTRLTVV.

This sequence joins TRBV4-2 and TRBJ1-2, with TRBD1 identical over 7 bases. The CDR3 totals 16 residues. V lost 0 bases and J lost 4; bases outside the gene matches: 8. CDR1 and CDR2 from the germline V gene are LGHNA and YNFKEQ. This chain's CDR3 is CASSQDTGQRLYGYTF. The CDR3 region has the DNA TGTGCCAGCAGCCAAGATACGGGACAGCGACTCTATGGCTACACCTTC.

The V and J genes are TRBV14 and TRBJ2-7; TRBD1 matches at 7 bases. CDR1 and CDR2 from the germline V gene are SGHDN and FVKESK. V shed 4 bases, J shed 0 bases, and the junction held 9 bases outside the gene matches. CDR3 size: 16 residues. CDR3 region: CASSRRSDRFSYEQYF. CDR3 DNA sequence: TGTGCCAGCAGCCGCCGTTCGGACAGGTTCTCCTACGAGCAGTACTTC.

This rearrangement joins TRBV5-1 to TRBJ1-4; TRBD1 matches at 10 bases. This CDR3 is built from 13 residues. CDR1 and CDR2 (germline): SGHRS, YFSETQ. With V trimmed by 5 bases and J by 10 bases, 5 bases remained unmatched. The CDR3 loop reads CASRGTGEGKLFF. The CDR3 DNA sequence: TGCGCCAGCAGGGGGACAGGGGAAGGAAAACTGTTTTTT.

This chain joins TRBV4-2 and TRBJ2-7; D not resolved. Germline-derived CDR1 and CDR2 are LGHNA and YNFKEQ. The CDR3 is made up of 19 amino acids. V was cut by 0 bases and J by 0 bases, with 21 bases left in between. The CDR3 region is CASSQDLSLGSALSYEQYF. In DNA, the CDR3 is TGTGCCAGCAGCCAAGATCTTTCGCTAGGTTCCGCGCTCTCCTACGAGCAGTACTTC.

CDR3 nucleotide sequence: TGTGCCAGTAGTGATTATAGCGGGGGGAACACAGATACGCAGTATTTT. Translating gives CASSDYSGGNTDTQYF. The chain uses TRBV19 and TRBJ2-3, with 10 bases matching TRBD2. Germline values: CDR1 LNHDA, CDR2 SQIVND (reference sequence). The CDR3 totals 16 residues. J lost 2 bases, V lost 5 bases, and 7 bases had no gene match.

The chain joins TRBV15 to TRBJ1-3, with 8 bases that match TRBD1. After removal of 3 bases from V and 0 bases from J, the junction contained 10 bases not matched to a gene. The CDR3 extends over 18 amino acids. Germline V gene sequence: CDR1 LNHNV, CDR2 YYDKDF (reference sequence). The CDR3: CATSREAPGGPSGNTIYF. The CDR3 DNA reads as TGTGCCACCAGCAGGGAAGCTCCAGGGGGCCCCTCTGGAAACACCATATATTTT.

V and J are TRBV6-5 and TRBJ2-1; the match to TRBD1 covers 9 bases. The CDR3 totals 15 residues. Germline lookup yields CDR1 MNHEY and CDR2 SVGAGI. Trimming at V came to 6 bases and at J to 6 bases, leaving 9 bases not matched to a gene. The CDR3 protein is CASRATGGEGNEQFF. The CDR3 DNA reads TGTGCCAGCAGAGCGACAGGGGGAGAGGGCAATGAGCAGTTCTTC.

The V gene is TRBV7-3, the J gene TRBJ1-2; the D gene is possibly TRBD1 (5 bases). V was clipped by 0 bases and J by 1 base, with 9 bases between them. Per germline, CDR1 SGHTA and CDR2 FQGTGA. CDR3 length: 15 residues. CDR3 nucleotides: TGTGCCAGCAGCTTAACGGGGGGGGATAACTATGGCTACACCTTC. Its protein product is CASSLTGGDNYGYTF.

This chain links TRBV5-1 with TRBJ2-1, with 12 bases identical to TRBD2. The V gene's germline CDR1 is SGHRS and CDR2 YFSETQ. J gave up 9 bases and V 4 bases, and 14 bases lay outside the gene matches. This CDR3 is built from 17 residues. The CDR3 DNA sequence: TGCGCCAGCAGCCGGGGGCAGGGACTAGCGGGTAAGGGTGAGCAGTTCTTC. This sequence encodes CASSRGQGLAGKGEQFF.

Turning to this clone: At the DNA level, this CDR3 is encoded by other sequences in the same sample as well. V and J are TRBV29-1 and TRBJ2-7, with TRBD1 matching over 10 bases. This CDR3 spans 12 amino acids. Germline V gives CDR1 SQVTM, CDR2 ANQGSEA. Trimming at V came to 7 bases and at J to 4 bases, leaving 4 bases not matched to a gene. Written as DNA, the CDR3 is TGCAGCGCAAGGACAGGGGGTTACGAGCAGTACTTC. Protein product: CSARTGGYEQYF.

The chain links TRBV28 to TRBJ1-1; 8 bases fit TRBD1. Germline V gene sequence: CDR1 MDHEN, CDR2 SYDVKM. The CDR3 consists of 14 residues. V shed 4 bases and J 5 bases; nucleotides not matched to a gene: 6. CDR3 DNA sequence: TGTGCCAGCAGTTCCTATCAGGGGGCAACTGAAGCTTTCTTT. This translates into CASSSYQGATEAFF.

The chain uses TRBV7-9 and TRBJ2-2; 7 bases line up with TRBD2. CDR1 and CDR2 from the germline V gene are SEHNR and FQNEAQ (reference sequence). The CDR3 consists of 16 residues. V trimming: 2 bases; J trimming: 4 bases; junction bases outside the gene matches: 7. The DNA for the CDR3 is TGTGCCAGCAGCTTATCTAGCGGTCGGAGCACCGGGGAGCTGTTTTTT. Translating gives CASSLSSGRSTGELFF.